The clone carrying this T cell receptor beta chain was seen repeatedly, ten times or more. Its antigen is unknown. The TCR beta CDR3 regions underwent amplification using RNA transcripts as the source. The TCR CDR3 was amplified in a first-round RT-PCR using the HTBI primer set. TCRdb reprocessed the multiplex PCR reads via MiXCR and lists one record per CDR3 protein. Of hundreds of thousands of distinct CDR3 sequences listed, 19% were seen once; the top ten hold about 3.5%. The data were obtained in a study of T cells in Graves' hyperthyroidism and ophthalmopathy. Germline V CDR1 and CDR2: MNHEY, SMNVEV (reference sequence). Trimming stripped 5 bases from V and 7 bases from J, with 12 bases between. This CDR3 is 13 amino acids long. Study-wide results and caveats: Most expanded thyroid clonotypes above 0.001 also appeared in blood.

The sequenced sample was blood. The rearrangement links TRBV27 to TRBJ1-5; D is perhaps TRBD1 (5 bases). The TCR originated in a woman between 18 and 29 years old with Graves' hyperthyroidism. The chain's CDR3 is CASSLRVGQPQHF. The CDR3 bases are TGTGCCAGCAGTCTCAGGGTGGGCCAGCCCCAGCATTTT.